This TCR beta chain was identified during a study of shared clonotypes between healthy human individuals. Assay used: immunoSEQ multiplex PCR; TCRdb lists only in-frame clones, some missing. The table records 1.5 million to 2.5 million clones, about 95% of them present only once. Overall study findings and caveats: With several donors compared, around 5% of naive CD4 clonotypes were shared.

Terminally differentiated effector memory CD45RA+ cells were left out of the naive CD8 fraction, which was CD45RO-negative and positively selected for CCR7. CDR1 and CDR2 (germline): SGHDT, YYEEEE. Trimming removed 2 bases from V and 3 bases from J, with 4 bases in between. This CDR3 region has 12 residues. The sample holds a few counts of this clone. Its antigen is currently unknown. The identical CDR3 is also encoded by other nucleotide sequences in the sample. Sequenced input: naive CD8+ T cells sorted from blood. This rearrangement joins TRBV5-6 to TRBJ2-3; the D is unclear. The clonotype was recovered from a man between 18 and 29 years old in good health. The CDR3: CASSFITDTQYF. The CDR3 DNA reads TGTGCCAGCAGCTTCATAACAGATACGCAGTATTTT.